Below, 5 T cell receptor beta chains from the same sample are listed, as sequenced in a study of cytomegalovirus exposure and HLA in healthy donors. PCR employed 60 Vbeta and 13 Jbeta primers. Assay used: immunoSEQ multiplex PCR; TCRdb lists only in-frame clones, some missing. The sample consists of 100,000 to 150,000 clones, 65% to 80% of them appearing once. The sample was PBMCs. The origin of the receptors is a male donor in good health and CMV-seropositive.

CDR3 region: CASGTGDNSPLHF. DNA for the CDR3: TGCGCCAGCGGGACAGGGGATAATTCACCCCTCCACTTT. This sequence joins TRBV5-1 and TRBJ1-6; TRBD1 matches 10 bases. This CDR3 has 13 residues. The V gene's germline CDR1 is SGHRS and CDR2 YFSETQ. J lost 5 bases, V lost 7 bases, and 0 bases had no gene match.

This chain links TRBV19 with TRBJ2-7; 9 nucleotides match TRBD1. The CDR3 totals 14 residues. Looked up from germline, CDR1 is LNHDA and CDR2 is SQIVND (reference sequence). The V gene end was trimmed by 6 bases and the J gene end by 4 bases; junction bases not matched to a gene: 7. DNA for the CDR3: TGTGCCAGTAGGACAGGGGGTTTTCCGTACGAGCAGTACTTC. It translates to CASRTGGFPYEQYF. Full variable domain (outside the CDR3, taken from reference TRBV19 and TRBJ2-7): DGGITQSPKYLFRKEGQNVTLSCEQNLNHDAMYWYRQDPGQGLRLIYYSQIVNDFQKGDIAEGYSVSREKKESFPLTVTSAQKNPTAFYLCASRTGGFPYEQYFGPGTRLTVT.

This chain uses TRBV5-5 with TRBJ1-3; D perhaps matches TRBD1 (5 bases). Germline loops: CDR1 SGHKS, CDR2 YYEKEE (reference sequence). This CDR3 has 14 amino acids. The V and J ends lost 3 bases and 8 bases respectively, with 15 bases between them. The CDR3 loop is CASSSTVRWDTIYF. The CDR3 DNA is TGTGCCAGCAGCTCGACAGTCAGATGGGACACCATATATTTT.

This clone was observed a few times. The DNA for the CDR3 is TGTGCCAGCAGTGGATGGATGACGGGCTACGAGCAGTACTTC. It translates to CASSGWMTGYEQYF. The rearrangement joins TRBV25-1 to TRBJ2-7, with unresolved D. This CDR3 comprises 14 residues. The V end lost 4 bases, the J end lost 3 bases, and 13 bases lay between the germline ends. Per the germline V gene, CDR1 is MGHDK and CDR2 is SYGVNS.

This clone showed up just a few times. The chain employs TRBV6-6 and TRBJ1-4, with 8 bases lining up with TRBD1. The length of the CDR3 is 13 residues. Germline V gene lookup returns CDR1 MNHNY and CDR2 SVGAGI (reference sequence). Losses at the gene ends were 7 bases for V and 5 bases for J; bases not matched to a gene: 3. CDR3 DNA: TGTGCCAGCACCAGACAGGGGAATGAAAAACTGTTTTTT. It encodes CASTRQGNEKLFF.